The clone carrying this TCR beta chain turned up a few times. Its antigen is not identified. The sample belongs to a study of blood T cells in healthy people across ages. Sample-barcoded 5' priming and a J-beta primer mix drove a second PCR of 7 to 11 cycles. TCRdb fed the 5' RACE reads into MiXCR, producing one record per CDR3 protein. The sample shows some 1.4 million distinct CDR3 sequences, 35% to 45% of them seen only once. Study-level results: Getting older went along with TCR beta diversity per million T cells dropping roughly linearly.

Individuals who donated were healthy Caucasians from Russia aged about 6 to 95. Germline assignment: CDR1 ENHRY and CDR2 SYGVKD. V was cut by 4 bases and J by 4 bases, with 10 bases left in between. This CDR3 is 13 amino acids long. The chain couples TRBV10-3 to TRBJ2-5; maybe TRBD2 (6 bases). The TCR was taken from a woman under 30 in good health. The sample taken for sequencing was blood. The CDR3 is CAISAVGGETQYF. CDR3 DNA sequence: TGTGCCATCAGTGCTGTCGGGGGAGAGACCCAGTACTTC.